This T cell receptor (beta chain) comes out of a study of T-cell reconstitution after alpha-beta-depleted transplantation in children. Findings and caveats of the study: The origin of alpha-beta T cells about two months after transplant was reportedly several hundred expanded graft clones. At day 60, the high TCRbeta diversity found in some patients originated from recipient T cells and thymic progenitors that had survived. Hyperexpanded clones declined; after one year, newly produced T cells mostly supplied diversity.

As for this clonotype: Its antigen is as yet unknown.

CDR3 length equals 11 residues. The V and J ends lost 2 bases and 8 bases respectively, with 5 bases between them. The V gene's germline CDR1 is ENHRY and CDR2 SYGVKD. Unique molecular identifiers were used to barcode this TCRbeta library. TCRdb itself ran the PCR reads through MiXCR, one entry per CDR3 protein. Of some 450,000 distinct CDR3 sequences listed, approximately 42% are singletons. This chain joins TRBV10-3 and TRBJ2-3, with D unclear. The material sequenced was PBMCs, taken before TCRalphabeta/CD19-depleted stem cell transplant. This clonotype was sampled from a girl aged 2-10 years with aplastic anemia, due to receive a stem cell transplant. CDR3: CAISERSTQYF. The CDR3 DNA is TGTGCCATCAGTGAGCGGAGTACGCAGTATTTT.